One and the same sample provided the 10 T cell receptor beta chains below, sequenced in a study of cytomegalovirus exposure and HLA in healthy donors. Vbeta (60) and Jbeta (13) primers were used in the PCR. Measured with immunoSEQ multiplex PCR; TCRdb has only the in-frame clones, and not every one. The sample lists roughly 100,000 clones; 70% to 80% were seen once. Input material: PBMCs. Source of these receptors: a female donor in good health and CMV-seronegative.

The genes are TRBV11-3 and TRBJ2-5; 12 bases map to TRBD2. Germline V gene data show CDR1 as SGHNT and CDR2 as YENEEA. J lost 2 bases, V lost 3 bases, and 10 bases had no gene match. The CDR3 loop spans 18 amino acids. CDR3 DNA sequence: TGTGCCAGCAGCTTTCCGCTAGCGGGAGGGCCCGATCAAGAGACCCAGTACTTC. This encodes CASSFPLAGGPDQETQYF.

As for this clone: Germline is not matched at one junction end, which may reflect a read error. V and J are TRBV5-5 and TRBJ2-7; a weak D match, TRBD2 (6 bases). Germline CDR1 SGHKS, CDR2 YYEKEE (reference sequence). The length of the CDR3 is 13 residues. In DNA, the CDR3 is TGTGCCAGCAGGTGGGGACTCTCCCACGAGCAGTACTTC. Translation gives CASRWGLSHEQYF.

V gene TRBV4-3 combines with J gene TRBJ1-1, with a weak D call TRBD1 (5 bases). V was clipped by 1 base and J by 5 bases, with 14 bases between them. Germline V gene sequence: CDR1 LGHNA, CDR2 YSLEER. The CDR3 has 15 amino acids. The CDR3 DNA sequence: TGCGCCAGCAGCCAAGTTGGGACTTCGAGGACTGAAGCTTTCTTT. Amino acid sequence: CASSQVGTSRTEAFF.

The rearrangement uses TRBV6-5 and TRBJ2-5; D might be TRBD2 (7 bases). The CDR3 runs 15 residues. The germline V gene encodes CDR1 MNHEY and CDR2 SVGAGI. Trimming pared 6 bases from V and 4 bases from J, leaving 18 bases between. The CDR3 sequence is CASRTGGRVGETQYF. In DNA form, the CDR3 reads TGTGCCAGCAGAACGGGGGGCAGGGTAGGAGAGACCCAGTACTTC.

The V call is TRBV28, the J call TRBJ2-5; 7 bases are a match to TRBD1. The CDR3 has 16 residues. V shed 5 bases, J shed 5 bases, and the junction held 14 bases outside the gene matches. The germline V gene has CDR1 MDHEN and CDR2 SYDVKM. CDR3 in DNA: TGTGCCAGCAGTCCGACAGAGGGGGCGGATGAGGAGACCCAGTACTTC. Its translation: CASSPTEGADEETQYF.

The CDR3 is CASSKRYGGTENTEAFF. CDR3 DNA sequence: TGTGCCAGCAGTAAGAGATATGGGGGGACAGAGAACACTGAAGCTTTCTTT. This chain joins TRBV27 and TRBJ1-1, with 7 nucleotides matching TRBD1. Per the germline V gene, CDR1 is MNHEY and CDR2 is SMNVEV (reference sequence). This CDR3 comprises 17 residues. Germline trimming cut 5 bases from V and 1 base from J; bases unmatched to any gene: 13.

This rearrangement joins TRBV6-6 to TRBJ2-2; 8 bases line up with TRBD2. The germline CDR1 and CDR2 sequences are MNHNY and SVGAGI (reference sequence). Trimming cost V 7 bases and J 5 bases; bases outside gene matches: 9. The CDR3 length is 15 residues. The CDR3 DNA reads TGTGCCAGCATCCAATCGGGGGGGCCAACCGGGGAGCTGTTTTTT. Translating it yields CASIQSGGPTGELFF.

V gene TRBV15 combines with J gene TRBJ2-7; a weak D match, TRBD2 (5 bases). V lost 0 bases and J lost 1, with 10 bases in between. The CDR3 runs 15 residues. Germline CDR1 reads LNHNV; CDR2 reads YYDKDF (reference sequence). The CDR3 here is CATSRDVRTSYEQYF. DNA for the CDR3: TGTGCCACCAGCAGAGATGTCAGGACTTCCTACGAGCAGTACTTC.

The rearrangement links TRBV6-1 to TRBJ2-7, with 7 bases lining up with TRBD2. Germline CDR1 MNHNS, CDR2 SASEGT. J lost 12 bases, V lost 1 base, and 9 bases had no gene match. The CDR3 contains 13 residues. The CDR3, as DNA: TGTGCCAGCAGTGAAGGTGGACTAGTACGTCGGTACTTC. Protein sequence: CASSEGGLVRRYF.

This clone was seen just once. As DNA, the CDR3 is TGTGCCAGCAGCTACATTGGGACTAGCACAGATACGCAGTATTTT. Translated, it gives CASSYIGTSTDTQYF. The chain has TRBV28 and TRBJ2-3, with D possibly TRBD2 on 6 matching bases. Trimming removed 6 bases at V and 0 bases at J, with 13 bases between. CDR3 length: 15 amino acids. The V gene's germline CDR1 is MDHEN and CDR2 SYDVKM.